In this sample, the clone carrying this T cell receptor beta chain turned up once. Donors of Cohort 3 who recovered were those that had two negative PCRs, clearance, or symptom resolution. The data are from a study of blood T cell repertoires in COVID-19. Whole-study context: Sites across the United States, Italy and Spain contributed samples from acute and convalescent COVID-19. Nucleic acid was either cDNA or gDNA, and it came from T cells, B-cell-depleted T cells, or PBMCs.

Per the original methods: Amplification of reference gene primers was used by the study to estimate nucleated cell counts. Sequencing used immunoSEQ multiplex PCR; TCRdb keeps in-frame clones, though not all of them. D and trimming were read from the DNA, whereas the V and J calls and clone size are those reported in that table. This sample carries about 180,000 clones, approximately 82% of them seen once, and the ten largest clones take roughly 17%. The sequence was collected from a woman in her 50s who had recovered from COVID-19. Specimen: PBMCs or T cells enriched from blood (not recorded which).

The CDR3 nucleotides read TGTGCCAGCAGGGTTCCGGGACAGAGCTCCTACGAGCAGTACTTC. It specifies CASRVPGQSSYEQYF. The V call is TRBV28, the J call TRBJ2-7; TRBD1 agrees at 7 bases. Germline assignment: CDR1 MDHEN and CDR2 SYDVKM. The ends lost 6 bases at V and 0 bases at J; junction bases unmatched: 8. CDR3 length: 15 residues.